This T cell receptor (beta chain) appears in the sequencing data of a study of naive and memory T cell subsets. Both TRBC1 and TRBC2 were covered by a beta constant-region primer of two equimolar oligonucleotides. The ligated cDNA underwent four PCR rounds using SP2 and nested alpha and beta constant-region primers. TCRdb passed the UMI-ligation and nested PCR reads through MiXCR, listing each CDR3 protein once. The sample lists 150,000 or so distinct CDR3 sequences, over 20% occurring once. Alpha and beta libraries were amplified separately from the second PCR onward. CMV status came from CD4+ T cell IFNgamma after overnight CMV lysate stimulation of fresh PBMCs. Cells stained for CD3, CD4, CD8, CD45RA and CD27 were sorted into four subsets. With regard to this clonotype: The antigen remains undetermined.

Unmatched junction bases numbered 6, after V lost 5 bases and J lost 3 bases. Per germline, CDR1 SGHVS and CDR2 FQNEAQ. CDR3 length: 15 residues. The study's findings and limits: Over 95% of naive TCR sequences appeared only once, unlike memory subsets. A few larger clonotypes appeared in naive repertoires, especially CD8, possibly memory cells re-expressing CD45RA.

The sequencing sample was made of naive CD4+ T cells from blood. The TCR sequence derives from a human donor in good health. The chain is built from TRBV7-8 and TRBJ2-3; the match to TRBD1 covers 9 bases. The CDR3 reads CASSRRTGATDTQYF. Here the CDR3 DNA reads TGTGCCAGCAGCAGGCGGACAGGGGCGACAGATACGCAGTATTTT.